This T cell receptor beta chain comes out of a study of shared clonotypes between healthy human individuals. Notes on the study in general: A handful of donors showed sharing of approximately 4.7% of naive CD4 clonotypes.

At a deep level, the assay was run. The method was immunoSEQ multiplex PCR; TCRdb's version includes in-frame clones alone and lacks a portion of them. The sample lists around 2.5 million clones, 90% to 95% occurring once. On this clone itself: Its antigen is currently unknown.

V dropped 3 bases and J dropped 0; count of bases not matched to a gene: 4. Per the germline V gene, CDR1 is SGDLS and CDR2 is YYNGEE. There are 16 residues in the CDR3. The material sequenced was naive CD4+ T cells from PBMCs. The subset is: CD45RA+ positively selected. The receptor was derived from a man between 18 and 35 years old in good health. Some clones in this sample may be carry-over from other donors' samples. The chain combines TRBV9 with TRBJ2-1; 9 bases map to TRBD1. CDR3 residues: CASSGGDRVSYNEQFF. In DNA form, the CDR3 reads TGTGCCAGCAGCGGGGGGGACAGGGTCTCCTACAATGAGCAGTTCTTC.